This T cell receptor beta chain was sequenced during a study of blood T cell repertoires in COVID-19. Study at large: Sites across the United States, Italy and Spain contributed samples from acute and convalescent COVID-19.

Under the authors' procedure: Amplification of reference gene primers was used by the study to estimate nucleated cell counts. Method: immunoSEQ multiplex PCR; TCRdb's copy keeps in-frame clones and lacks some. The DNA gave D and trimming, while V, J and clone size come from that table. Of 150,000 to 200,000 clones listed, around 78% are singletons. V gave up 3 bases and J gave up 4 bases, with 14 bases separating them. The CDR3 loop spans 15 amino acids. Germline assignment: CDR1 WNHNN and CDR2 SYGVQD (reference sequence). The chain uses TRBV10-1 and TRBJ2-3, with D possibly matching TRBD1 (6 bases). The sequenced sample consisted of peripheral blood. The clonotype was recovered from an elderly woman with active or convalescent COVID-19. In DNA, the CDR3 is TGCGCCAGCAGTGAAGCTCGCAGGGGCCCAGATACGCAGTATTTT. Amino acids: CASSEARRGPDTQYF.